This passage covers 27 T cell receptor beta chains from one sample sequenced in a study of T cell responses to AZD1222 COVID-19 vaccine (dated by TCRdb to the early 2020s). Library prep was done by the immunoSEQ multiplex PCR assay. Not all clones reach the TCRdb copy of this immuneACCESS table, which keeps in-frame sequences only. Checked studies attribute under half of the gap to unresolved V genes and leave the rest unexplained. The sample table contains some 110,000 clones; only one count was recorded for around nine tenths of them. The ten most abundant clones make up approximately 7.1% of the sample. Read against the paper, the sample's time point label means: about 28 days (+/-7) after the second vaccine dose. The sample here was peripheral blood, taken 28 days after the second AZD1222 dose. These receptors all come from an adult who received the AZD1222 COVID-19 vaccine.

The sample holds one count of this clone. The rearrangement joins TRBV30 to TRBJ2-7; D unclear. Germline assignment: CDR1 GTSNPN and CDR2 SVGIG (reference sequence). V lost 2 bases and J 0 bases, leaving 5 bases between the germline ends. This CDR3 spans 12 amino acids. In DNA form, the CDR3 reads TGTGCCTGGAGTCCAGGCTCCTACGAGCAGTACTTC. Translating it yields CAWSPGSYEQYF.

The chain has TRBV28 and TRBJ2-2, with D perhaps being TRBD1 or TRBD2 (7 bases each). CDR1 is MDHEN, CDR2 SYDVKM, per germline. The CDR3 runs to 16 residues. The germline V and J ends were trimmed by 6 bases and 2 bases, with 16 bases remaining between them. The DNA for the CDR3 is TGTGCCAGCAGCAGGGGGAGGGGGCCAAACACCGGGGAGCTGTTTTTT. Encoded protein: CASSRGRGPNTGELFF.

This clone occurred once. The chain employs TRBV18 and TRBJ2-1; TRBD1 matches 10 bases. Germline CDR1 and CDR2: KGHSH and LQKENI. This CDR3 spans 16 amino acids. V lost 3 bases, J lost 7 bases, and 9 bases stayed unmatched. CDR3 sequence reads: CASSPAGQGLWNEQFF. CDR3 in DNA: TGTGCCAGCTCACCGGCGGGACAGGGGCTATGGAATGAGCAGTTCTTC.

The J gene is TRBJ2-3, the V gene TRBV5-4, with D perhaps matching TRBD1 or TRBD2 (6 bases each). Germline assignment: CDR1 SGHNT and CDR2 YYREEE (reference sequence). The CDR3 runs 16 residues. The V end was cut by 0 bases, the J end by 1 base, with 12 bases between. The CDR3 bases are TGTGCCAGCAGCTTGGTGGGCGGGACACGCACAGATACGCAGTATTTT. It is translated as CASSLVGGTRTDTQYF. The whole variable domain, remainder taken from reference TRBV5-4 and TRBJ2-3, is ETGVTQSPTHLIKTRGQQVTLRCSSQSGHNTVSWYQQALGQGPQFIFQYYREEENGRGNFPPRFSGLQFPNYSSELNVNALELDDSALYLCASSLVGGTRTDTQYFGPGTRLTVL.

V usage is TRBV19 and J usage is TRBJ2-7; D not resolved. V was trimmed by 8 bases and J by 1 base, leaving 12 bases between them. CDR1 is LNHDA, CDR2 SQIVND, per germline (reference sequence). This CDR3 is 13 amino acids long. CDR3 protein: CASASDRSYEQYF. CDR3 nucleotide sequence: TGTGCCAGTGCGTCCGATAGGTCCTACGAGCAGTACTTC.

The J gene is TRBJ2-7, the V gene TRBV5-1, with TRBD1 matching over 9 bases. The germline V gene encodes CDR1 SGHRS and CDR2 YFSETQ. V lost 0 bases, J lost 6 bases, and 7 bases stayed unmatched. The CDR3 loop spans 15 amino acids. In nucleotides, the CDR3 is TGCGCCAGCAGCTTGGACCCGGGACAGGGAAGCGAGCAGTACTTC. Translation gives CASSLDPGQGSEQYF.

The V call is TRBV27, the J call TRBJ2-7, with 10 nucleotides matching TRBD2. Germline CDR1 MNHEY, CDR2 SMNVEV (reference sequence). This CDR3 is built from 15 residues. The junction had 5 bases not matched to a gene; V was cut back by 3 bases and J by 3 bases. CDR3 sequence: CASSFTSGNFYEQYF. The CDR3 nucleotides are TGTGCCAGCAGTTTCACTAGCGGGAACTTCTACGAGCAGTACTTC.

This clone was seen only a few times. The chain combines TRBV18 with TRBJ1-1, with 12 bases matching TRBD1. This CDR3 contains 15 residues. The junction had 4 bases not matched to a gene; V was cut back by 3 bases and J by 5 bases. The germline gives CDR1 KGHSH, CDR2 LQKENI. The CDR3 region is CASSPGQGAITEAFF. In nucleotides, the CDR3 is TGTGCCAGCTCACCGGGACAGGGGGCGATTACTGAAGCTTTCTTT. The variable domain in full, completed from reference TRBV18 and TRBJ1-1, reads NAGVMQNPRHLVRRRGQEARLRCSPMKGHSHVYWYRQLPEEGLKFMVYLQKENIIDESGMPKERFSAEFPKEGPSILRIQQVVRGDSAAYFCASSPGQGAITEAFFGQGTRLTVV.

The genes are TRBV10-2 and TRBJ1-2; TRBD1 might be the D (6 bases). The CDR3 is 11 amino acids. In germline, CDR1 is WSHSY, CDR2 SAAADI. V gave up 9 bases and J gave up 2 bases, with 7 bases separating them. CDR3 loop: CASGQNYGYTF. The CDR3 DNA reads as TGCGCCAGTGGACAGAACTATGGCTACACCTTC.

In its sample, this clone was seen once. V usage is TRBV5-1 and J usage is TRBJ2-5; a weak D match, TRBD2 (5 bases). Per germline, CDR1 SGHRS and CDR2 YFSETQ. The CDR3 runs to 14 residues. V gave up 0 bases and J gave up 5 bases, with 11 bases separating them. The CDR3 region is CASSLGGGPETQYF. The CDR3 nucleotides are TGCGCCAGCAGCTTGGGAGGCGGGCCTGAGACCCAGTACTTC.

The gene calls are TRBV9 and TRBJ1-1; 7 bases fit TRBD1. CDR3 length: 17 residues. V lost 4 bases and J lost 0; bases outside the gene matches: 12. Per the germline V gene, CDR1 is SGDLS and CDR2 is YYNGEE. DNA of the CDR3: TGTGCCAGCAGCCAGGCAGGGGGACTTGGAATGAACACTGAAGCTTTCTTT. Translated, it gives CASSQAGGLGMNTEAFF.

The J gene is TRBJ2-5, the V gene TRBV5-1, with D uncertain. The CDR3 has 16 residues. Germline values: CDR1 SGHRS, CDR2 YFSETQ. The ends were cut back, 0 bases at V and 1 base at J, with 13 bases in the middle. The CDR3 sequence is CASSLAPGDIQETQYF. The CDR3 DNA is TGCGCCAGCAGCTTGGCTCCAGGTGACATCCAAGAGACCCAGTACTTC.

CDR3: CAISGPHNSPLHF. The DNA of the CDR3 is TGTGCCATCAGTGGGCCCCACAATTCACCCCTCCACTTT. V usage is TRBV10-3 and J usage is TRBJ1-6; D gene unclear. Germline V lookup: CDR1 ENHRY, CDR2 SYGVKD. The V gene lost 4 bases and the J gene lost 7 bases, with 8 bases spanning the gap. The CDR3 covers 13 residues.

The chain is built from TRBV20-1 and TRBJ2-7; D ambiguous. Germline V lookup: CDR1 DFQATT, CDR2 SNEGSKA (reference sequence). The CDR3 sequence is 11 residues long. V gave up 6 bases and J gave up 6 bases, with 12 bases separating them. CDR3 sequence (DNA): TGCAGTGCGCAAGACTTTTCCGAGCAGTACTTC. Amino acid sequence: CSAQDFSEQYF.

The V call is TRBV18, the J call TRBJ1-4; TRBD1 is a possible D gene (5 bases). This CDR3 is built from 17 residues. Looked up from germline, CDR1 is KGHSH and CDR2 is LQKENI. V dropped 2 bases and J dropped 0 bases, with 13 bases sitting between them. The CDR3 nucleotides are TGTGCCAGCTCACCATTGGCAGGGACCGCAACTAATGAAAAACTGTTTTTT. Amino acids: CASSPLAGTATNEKLFF. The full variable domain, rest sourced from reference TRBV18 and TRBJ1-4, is NAGVMQNPRHLVRRRGQEARLRCSPMKGHSHVYWYRQLPEEGLKFMVYLQKENIIDESGMPKERFSAEFPKEGPSILRIQQVVRGDSAAYFCASSPLAGTATNEKLFFGSGTQLSVL.

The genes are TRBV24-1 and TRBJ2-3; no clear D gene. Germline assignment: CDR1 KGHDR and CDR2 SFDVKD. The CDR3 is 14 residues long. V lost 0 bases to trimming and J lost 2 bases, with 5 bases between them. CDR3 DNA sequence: TGTGCCACCAGTGATTTGCACACCACAGATACGCAGTATTTT. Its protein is CATSDLHTTDTQYF.

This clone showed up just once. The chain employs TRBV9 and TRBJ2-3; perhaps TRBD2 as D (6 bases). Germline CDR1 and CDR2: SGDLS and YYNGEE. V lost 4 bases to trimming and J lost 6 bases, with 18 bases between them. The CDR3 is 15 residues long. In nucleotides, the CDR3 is TGTGCCAGCAGCCCCTATCTAGCGTCGATGGATACGCAGTATTTT. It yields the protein CASSPYLASMDTQYF.

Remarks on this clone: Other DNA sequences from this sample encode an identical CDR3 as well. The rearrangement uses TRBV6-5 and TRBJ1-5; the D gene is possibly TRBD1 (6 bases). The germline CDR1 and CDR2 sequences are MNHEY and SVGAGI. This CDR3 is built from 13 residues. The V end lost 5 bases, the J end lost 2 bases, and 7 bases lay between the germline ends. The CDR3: CASSHRGNQPQHF. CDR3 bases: TGTGCCAGCAGTCACAGGGGCAATCAGCCCCAGCATTTT.

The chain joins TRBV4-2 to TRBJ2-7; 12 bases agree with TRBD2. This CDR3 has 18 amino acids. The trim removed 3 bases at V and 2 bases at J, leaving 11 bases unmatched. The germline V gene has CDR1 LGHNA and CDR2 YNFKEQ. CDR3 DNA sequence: TGTGCCAGCAGCCATACTAGCGGGGGGCAACTTGCTGCCTACGAGCAGTACTTC. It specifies CASSHTSGGQLAAYEQYF.

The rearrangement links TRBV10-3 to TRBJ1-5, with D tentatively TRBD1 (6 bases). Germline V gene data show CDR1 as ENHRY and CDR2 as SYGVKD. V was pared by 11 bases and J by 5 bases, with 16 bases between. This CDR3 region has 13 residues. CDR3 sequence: CAHRAGEYQPQHF. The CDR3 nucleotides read TGTGCCCACAGGGCGGGGGAATATCAGCCCCAGCATTTT.

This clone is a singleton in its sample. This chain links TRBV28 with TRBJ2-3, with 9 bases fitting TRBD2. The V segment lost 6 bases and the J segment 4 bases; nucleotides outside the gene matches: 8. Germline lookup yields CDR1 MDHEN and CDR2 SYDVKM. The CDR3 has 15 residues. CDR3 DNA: TGTGCCAGCAGGGAGAGTAGCGGGAGCGCAGATACGCAGTATTTT. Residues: CASRESSGSADTQYF.

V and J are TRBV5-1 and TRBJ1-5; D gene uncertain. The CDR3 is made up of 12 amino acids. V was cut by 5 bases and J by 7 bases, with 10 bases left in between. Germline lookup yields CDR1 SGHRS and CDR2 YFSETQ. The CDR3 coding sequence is TGCGCCAGCAGTATCGACGGACAGCCCCAGCATTTT. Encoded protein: CASSIDGQPQHF.

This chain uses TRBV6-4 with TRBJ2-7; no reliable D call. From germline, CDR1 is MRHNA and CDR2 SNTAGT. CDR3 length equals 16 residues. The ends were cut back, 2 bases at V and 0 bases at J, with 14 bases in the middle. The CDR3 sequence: CASSDLVRRSSYEQYF. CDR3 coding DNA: TGTGCCAGCAGTGACCTTGTTCGACGTAGCTCCTACGAGCAGTACTTC.

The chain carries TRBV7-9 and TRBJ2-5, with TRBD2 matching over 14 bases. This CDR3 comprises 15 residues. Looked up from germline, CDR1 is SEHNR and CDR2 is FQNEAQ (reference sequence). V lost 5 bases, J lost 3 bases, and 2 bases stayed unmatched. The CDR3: CASSATSGGEETQYF. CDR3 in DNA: TGTGCCAGCAGCGCGACTAGCGGGGGGGAAGAGACCCAGTACTTC.

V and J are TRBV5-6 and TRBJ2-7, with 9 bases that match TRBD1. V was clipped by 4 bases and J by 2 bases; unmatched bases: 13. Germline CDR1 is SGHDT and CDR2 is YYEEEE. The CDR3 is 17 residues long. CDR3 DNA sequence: TGTGCCAGCAGCACCACCGGGACAGGGCATTATCCCTACGAGCAGTACTTC. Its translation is CASSTTGTGHYPYEQYF.

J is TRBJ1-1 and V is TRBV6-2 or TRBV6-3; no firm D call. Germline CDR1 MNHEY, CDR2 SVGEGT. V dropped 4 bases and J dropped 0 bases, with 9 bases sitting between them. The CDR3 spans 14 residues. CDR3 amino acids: CASSSLRLNTEAFF. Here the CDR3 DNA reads TGTGCCAGCAGTTCGCTCCGATTGAACACTGAAGCTTTCTTT.

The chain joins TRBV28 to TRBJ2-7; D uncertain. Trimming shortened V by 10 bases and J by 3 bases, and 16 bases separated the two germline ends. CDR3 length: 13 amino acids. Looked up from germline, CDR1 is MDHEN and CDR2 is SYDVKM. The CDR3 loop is CATIPGGFYEQYF. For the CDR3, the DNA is TGTGCCACCATCCCTGGCGGATTCTACGAGCAGTACTTC. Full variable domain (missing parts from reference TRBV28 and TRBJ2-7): DVKVTQSSRYLVKRTGEKVFLECVQDMDHENMFWYRQDPGLGLRLIYFSYDVKMKEKGDIPEGYSVSREKKERFSLILESASTNQTSMYLCATIPGGFYEQYFGPGTRLTVT.